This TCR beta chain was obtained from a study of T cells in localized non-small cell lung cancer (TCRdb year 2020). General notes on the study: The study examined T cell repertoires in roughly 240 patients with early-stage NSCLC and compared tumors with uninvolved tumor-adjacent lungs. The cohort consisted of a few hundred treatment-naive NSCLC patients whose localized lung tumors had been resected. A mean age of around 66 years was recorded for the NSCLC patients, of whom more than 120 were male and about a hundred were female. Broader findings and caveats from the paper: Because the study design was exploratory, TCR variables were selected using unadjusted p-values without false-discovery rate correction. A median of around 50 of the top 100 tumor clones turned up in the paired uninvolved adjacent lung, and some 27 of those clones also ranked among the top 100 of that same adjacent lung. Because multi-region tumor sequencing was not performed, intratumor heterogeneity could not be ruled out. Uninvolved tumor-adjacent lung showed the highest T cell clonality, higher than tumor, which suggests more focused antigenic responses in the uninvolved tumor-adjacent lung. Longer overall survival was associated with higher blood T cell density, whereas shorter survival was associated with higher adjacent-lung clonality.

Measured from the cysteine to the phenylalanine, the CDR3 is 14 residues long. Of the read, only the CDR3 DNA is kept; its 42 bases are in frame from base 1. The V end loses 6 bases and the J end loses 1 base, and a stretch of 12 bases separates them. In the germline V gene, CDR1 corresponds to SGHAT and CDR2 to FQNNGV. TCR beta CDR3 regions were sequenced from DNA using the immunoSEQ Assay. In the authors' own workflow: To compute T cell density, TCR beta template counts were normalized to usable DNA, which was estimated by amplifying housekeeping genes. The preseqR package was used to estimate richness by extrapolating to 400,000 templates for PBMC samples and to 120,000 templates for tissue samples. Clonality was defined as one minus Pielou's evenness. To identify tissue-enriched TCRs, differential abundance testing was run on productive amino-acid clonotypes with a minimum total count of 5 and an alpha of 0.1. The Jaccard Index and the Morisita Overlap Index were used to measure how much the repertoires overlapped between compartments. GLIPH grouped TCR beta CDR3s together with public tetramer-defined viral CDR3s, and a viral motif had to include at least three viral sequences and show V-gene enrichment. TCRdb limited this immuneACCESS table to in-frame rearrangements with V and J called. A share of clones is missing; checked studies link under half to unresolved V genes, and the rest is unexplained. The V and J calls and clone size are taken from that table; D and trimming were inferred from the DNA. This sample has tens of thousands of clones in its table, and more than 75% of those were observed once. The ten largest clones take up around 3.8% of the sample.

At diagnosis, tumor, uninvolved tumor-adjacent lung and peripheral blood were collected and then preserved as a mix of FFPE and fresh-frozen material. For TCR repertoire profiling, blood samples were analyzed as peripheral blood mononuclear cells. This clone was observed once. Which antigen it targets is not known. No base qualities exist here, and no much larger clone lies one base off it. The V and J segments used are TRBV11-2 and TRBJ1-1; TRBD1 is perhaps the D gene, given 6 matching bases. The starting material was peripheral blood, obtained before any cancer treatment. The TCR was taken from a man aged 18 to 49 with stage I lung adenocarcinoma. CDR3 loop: CASSLQGKNTEAFF. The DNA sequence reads TGTGCCAGCAGTTTACAGGGTAAGAACACTGAAGCTTTCTTT.